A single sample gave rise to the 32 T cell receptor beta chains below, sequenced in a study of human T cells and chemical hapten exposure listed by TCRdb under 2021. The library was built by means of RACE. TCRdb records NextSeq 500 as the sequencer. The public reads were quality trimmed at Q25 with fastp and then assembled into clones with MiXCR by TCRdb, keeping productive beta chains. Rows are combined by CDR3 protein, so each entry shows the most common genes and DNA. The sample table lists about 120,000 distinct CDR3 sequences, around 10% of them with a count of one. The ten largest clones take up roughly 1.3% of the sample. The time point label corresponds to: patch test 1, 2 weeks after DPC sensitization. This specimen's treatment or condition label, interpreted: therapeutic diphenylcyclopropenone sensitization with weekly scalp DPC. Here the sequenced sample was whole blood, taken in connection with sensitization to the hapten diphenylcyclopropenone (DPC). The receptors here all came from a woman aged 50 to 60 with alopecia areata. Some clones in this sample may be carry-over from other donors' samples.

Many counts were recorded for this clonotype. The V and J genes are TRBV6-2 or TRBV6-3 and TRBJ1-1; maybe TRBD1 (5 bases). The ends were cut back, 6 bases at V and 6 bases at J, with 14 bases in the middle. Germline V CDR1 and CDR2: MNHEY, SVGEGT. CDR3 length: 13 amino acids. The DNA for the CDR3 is TGTGCCAGCAGCTGGAATTCGGGGGCTGAAGCTTTCTTT. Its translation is CASSWNSGAEAFF.

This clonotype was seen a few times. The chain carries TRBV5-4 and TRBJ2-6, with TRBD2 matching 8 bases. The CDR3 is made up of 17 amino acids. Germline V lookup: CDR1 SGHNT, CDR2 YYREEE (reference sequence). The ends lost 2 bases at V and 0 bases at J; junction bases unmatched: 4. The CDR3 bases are TGTGCCAGCAGCTTCGGGCTAGCGGGCTCTGGGGCCAACGTCCTGACTTTC. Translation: CASSFGLAGSGANVLTF. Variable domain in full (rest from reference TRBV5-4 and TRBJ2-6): ETGVTQSPTHLIKTRGQQVTLRCSSQSGHNTVSWYQQALGQGPQFIFQYYREEENGRGNFPPRFSGLQFPNYSSELNVNALELDDSALYLCASSFGLAGSGANVLTFGAGSRLTVL.

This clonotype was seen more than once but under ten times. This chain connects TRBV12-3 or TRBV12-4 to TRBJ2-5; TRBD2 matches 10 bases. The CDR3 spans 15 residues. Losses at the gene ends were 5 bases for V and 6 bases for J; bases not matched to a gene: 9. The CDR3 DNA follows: TGTGCCAGCAGTCTGGCCGGGACTAGCGTGAAGACCCAGTACTTC. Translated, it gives CASSLAGTSVKTQYF.

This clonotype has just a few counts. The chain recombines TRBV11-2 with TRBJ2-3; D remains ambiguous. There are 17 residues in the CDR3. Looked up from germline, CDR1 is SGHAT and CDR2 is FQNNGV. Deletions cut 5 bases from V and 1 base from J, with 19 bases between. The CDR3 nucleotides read TGTGCCAGCAGCACCACCCTGGGATCAATGCGCACAGATACGCAGTATTTT. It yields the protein CASSTTLGSMRTDTQYF.

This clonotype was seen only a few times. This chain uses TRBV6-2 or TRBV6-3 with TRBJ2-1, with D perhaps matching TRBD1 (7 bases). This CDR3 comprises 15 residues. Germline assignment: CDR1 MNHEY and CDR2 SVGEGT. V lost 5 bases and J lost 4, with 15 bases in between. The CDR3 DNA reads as TGTGCCAGCAGTGGACGACAGGGACTTTACAATGAGCAGTTCTTC. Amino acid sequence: CASSGRQGLYNEQFF.

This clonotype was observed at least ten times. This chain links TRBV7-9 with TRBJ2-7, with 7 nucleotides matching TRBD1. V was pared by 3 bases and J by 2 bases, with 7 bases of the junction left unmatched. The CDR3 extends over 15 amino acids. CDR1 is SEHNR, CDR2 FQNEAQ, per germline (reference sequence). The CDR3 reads CASSLGTDRAYEQYF. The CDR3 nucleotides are TGTGCCAGCAGCTTGGGGACAGACAGAGCCTACGAGCAGTACTTC.

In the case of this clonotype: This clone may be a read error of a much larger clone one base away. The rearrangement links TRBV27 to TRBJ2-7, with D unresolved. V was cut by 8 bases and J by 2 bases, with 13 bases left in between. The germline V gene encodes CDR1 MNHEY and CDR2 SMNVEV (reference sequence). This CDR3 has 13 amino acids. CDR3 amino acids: CASGYRQAYEQYF. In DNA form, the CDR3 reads TGTGCCAGCGGTTACCGGCAAGCCTACGAGCAGTACTTC.

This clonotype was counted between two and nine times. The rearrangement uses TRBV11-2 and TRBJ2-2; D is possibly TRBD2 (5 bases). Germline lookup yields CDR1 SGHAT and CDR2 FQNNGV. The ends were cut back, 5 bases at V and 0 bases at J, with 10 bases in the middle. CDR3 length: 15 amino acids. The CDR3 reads CASSQRPANTGELFF. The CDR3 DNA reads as TGTGCCAGCAGCCAGCGGCCGGCGAACACCGGGGAGCTGTTTTTT.

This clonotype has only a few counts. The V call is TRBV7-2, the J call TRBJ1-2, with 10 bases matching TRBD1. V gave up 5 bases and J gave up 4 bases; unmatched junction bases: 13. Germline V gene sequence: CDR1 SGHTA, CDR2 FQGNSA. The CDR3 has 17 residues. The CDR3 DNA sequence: TGTGCCAGCAGCAGGTCCCGGGACAGGGGAAATCTCTATGGCTACACCTTC. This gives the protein CASSRSRDRGNLYGYTF. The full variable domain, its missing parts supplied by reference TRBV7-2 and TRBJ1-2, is GAGVSQSPSNKVTEKGKDVELRCDPISGHTALYWYRQSLGQGLEFLIYFQGNSAPDKSGLPSDRFSAERTGGSVSTLTIQRTQQEDSAVYLCASSRSRDRGNLYGYTFGSGTRLTVV.

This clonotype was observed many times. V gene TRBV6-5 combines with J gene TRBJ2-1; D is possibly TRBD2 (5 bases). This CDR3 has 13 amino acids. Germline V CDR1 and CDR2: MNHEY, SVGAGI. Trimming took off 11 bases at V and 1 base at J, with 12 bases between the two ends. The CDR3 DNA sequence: TGTGCCTCCACCCCGGGATCCTACAATGAGCAGTTCTTC. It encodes CASTPGSYNEQFF.

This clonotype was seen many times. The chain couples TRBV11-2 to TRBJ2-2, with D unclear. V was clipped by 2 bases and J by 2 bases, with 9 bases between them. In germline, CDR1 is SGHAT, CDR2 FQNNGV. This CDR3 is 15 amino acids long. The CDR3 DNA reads TGTGCCAGCAGCTTAACAGCACCAAACACCGGGGAGCTGTTTTTT. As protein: CASSLTAPNTGELFF.

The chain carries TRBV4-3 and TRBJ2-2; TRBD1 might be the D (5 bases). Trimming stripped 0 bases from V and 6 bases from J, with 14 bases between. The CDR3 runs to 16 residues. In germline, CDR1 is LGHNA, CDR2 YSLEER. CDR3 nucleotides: TGCGCCAGCAGCCAAGATAACGCAGGGATGGCCGGGGAGCTGTTTTTT. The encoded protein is CASSQDNAGMAGELFF.

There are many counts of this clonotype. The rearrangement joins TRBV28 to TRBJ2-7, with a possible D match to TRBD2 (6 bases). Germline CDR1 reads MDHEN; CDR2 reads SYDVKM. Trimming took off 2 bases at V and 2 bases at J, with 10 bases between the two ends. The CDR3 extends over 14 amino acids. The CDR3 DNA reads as TGTGCCAGCAGTTTACAAGGGACTCCCTACGAGCAGTACTTC. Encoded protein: CASSLQGTPYEQYF.

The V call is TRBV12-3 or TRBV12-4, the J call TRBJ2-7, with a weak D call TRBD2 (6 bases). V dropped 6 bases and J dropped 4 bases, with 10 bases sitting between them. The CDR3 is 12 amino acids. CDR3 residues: CASSRRGYEQYF. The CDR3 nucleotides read TGTGCCAGCAGCCGTCGGGGGTACGAGCAGTACTTC.

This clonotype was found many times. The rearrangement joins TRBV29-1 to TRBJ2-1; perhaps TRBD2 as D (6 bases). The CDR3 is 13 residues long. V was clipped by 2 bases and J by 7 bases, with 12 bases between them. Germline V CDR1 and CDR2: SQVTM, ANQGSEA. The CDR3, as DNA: TGCAGCGTTGAATTAGCGGAGGAAAATGAGCAGTTCTTC. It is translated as CSVELAEENEQFF.

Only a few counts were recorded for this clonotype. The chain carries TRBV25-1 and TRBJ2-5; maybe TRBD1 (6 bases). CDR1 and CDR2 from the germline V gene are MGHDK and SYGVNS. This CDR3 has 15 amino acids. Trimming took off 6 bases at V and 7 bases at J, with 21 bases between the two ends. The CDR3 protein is CASRKSDRSQGTQYF. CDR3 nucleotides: TGTGCCAGCAGAAAAAGCGACAGGTCCCAGGGGACCCAGTACTTC.

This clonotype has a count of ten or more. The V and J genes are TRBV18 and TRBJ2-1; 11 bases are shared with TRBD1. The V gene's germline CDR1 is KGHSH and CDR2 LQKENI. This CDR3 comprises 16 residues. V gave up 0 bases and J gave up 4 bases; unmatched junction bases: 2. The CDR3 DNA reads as TGTGCCAGCTCACCACCGGACAGGGGGCAGTACAATGAGCAGTTCTTC. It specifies CASSPPDRGQYNEQFF.

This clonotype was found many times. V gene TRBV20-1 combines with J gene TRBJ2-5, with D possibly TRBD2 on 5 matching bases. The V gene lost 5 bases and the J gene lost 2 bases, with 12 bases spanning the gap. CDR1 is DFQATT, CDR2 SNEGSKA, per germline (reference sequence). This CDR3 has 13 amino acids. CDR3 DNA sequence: TGCAGTGCTCCGCCGCGGGTACAAGAGACCCAGTACTTC. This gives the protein CSAPPRVQETQYF.

The CDR3 spells CASSSRGSGISTDTQYF. The CDR3, as DNA: TGTGCCAGCAGCTCTCGGGGGTCAGGGATTAGCACAGATACGCAGTATTTT. This chain uses TRBV6-5 with TRBJ2-3; TRBD2 might be the D (6 bases). Trimming cost V 6 bases and J 0 bases, with 19 bases left between them. CDR3 length: 17 residues. Germline-derived CDR1 and CDR2 are MNHEY and SVGAGI.

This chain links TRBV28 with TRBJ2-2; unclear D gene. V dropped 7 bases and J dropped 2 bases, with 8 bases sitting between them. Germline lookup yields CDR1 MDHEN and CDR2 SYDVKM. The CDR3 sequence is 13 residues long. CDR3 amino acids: CASTQPNTGELFF. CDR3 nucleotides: TGTGCCAGCACGCAGCCAAACACCGGGGAGCTGTTTTTT.

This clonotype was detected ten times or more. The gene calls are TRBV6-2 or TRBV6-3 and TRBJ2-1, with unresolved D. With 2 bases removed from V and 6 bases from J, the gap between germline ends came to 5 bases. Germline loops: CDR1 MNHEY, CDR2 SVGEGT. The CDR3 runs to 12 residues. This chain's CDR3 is CASSYPPNEQFF. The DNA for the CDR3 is TGTGCCAGCAGTTACCCTCCCAATGAGCAGTTCTTC.

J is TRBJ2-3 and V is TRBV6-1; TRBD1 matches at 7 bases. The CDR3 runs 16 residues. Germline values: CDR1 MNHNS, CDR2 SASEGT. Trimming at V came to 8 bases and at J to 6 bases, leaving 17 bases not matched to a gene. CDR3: CASQTGWGQRRDTQYF. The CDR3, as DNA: TGTGCCAGCCAGACAGGCTGGGGACAGAGAAGGGATACGCAGTATTTT.

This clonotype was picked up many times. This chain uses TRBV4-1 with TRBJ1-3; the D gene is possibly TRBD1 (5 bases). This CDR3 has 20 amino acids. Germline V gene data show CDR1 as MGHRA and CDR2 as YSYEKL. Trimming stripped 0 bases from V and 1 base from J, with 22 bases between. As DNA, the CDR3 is TGCGCCAGCAGCCAAGATAGGGTTGGGATGGCAGGGAAATCTGGAAACACCATATATTTT. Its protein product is CASSQDRVGMAGKSGNTIYF.

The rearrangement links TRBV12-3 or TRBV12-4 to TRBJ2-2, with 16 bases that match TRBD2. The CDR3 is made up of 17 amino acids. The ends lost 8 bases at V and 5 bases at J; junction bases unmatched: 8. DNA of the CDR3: TGTGCCAGCGAAAACCCGGGACTAGCGGGAGGGACCGGGGAGCTGTTTTTT. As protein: CASENPGLAGGTGELFF.

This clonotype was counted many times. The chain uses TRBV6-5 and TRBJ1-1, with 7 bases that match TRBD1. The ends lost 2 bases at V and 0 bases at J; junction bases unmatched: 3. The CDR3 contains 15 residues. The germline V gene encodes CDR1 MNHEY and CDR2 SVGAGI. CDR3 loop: CASSYGDRMNTEAFF. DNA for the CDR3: TGTGCCAGCAGTTACGGGGACAGAATGAACACTGAAGCTTTCTTT.

CDR3: CASISNYGYTF. The CDR3 region has the DNA TGTGCCAGCATCTCCAACTATGGCTACACCTTC. V is TRBV28 and J is TRBJ1-2; D not resolved. Germline CDR1 reads MDHEN; CDR2 reads SYDVKM. The CDR3 has 11 residues. V lost 7 bases and J lost 2, with 5 bases in between.

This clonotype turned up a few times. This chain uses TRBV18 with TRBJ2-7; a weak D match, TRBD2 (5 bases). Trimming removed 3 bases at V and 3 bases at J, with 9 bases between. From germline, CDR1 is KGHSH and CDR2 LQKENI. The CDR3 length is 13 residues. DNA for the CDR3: TGTGCCAGCTCACCCCCCGGGATCTACGAGCAGTACTTC. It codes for CASSPPGIYEQYF.

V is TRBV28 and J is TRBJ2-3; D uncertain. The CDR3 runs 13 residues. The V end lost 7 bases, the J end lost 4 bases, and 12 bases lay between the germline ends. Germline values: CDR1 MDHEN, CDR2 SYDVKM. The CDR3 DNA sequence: TGTGCCAGCAAAAGACCTTCACCAGATACGCAGTATTTT. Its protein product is CASKRPSPDTQYF.

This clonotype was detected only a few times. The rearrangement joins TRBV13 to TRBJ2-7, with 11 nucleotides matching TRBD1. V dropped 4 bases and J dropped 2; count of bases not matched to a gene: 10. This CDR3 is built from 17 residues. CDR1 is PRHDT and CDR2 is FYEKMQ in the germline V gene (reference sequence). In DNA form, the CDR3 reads TGTGCCAGCAGCTCCCTTGTCCCGGGACAGGGGGCCTACGAGCAGTACTTC. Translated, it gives CASSSLVPGQGAYEQYF.

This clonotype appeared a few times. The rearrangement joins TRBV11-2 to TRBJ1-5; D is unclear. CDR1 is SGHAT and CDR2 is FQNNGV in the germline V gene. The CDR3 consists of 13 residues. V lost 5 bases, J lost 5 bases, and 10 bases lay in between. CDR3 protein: CASSPRPDQPQHF. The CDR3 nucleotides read TGTGCCAGCAGCCCCAGACCCGATCAGCCCCAGCATTTT.

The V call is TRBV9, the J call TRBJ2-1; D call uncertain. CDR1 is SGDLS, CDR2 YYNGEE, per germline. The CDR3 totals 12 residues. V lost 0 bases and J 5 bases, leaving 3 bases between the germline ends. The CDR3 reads CASSVANNEQFF. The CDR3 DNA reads TGTGCCAGCAGCGTAGCTAACAATGAGCAGTTCTTC.

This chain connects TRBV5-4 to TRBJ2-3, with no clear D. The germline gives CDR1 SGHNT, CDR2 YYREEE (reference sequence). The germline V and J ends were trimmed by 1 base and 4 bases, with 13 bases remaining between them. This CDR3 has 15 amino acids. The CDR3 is CASSLMGRNADTQYF. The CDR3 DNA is TGTGCCAGCAGCTTGATGGGCAGGAACGCAGATACGCAGTATTTT.